These T cell receptor beta chains were read from a single sample in a study of Tregs in tolerant kidney transplant recipients. Profiled with immunoSEQ multiplex PCR; TCRdb holds only in-frame clones, not every one. The table lists roughly 80,000 clones, more than 85% of them singletons. The source was CD4+ T cells from blood (PBMCs), collected 24 months after the transplant. Source of these receptors: a human patient who received a combined kidney and bone marrow transplant. Some of the T cells may derive from the graft donor. Both conserved end residues are trimmed from each CDR3. Each record gives: V gene, CDR3 protein.

V: TRBV9
CDR3: ASSVEGANTGELF

V: TRBV19
CDR3: ASSIRGLWVTPKTSGELF

V: TRBV30
CDR3: AWSRGLGTEAF

V: TRBV15
CDR3: ATSRAASSYNEQF

V: TRBV11-1
CDR3: ASSLSSSGGPYEQY

V: TRBV10-3
CDR3: AISGENYGYT

V: TRBV23-1
CDR3: ASRNLRTDLCGCVSKEQY

V: TRBV25-1
CDR3: ASRHQVSNSPLH

V: TRBV28
CDR3: ASSQIGEIYEQY

V: TRBV11-2
CDR3: ASSLAGQYNEQF

V: TRBV5-1
CDR3: ASSLLMLAGGQPQH

V: TRBV10-1
CDR3: ASSPPSYEQY

V: TRBV4-1
CDR3: ASSQKALLDEQF

V: TRBV11-3
CDR3: ASSLRPISGSEQY

V: TRBV19
CDR3: ASSMLRGSSYNEQF

V: TRBV4-2
CDR3: ASSPRRVNTEAF

V: TRBV10-3
CDR3: AISESGQPGIDEQF

V: TRBV11-3
CDR3: ASSAGIYEQY